This entry is about one T cell receptor beta chain. This record belongs to a study of blood T cell repertoires in COVID-19. Study context: Sites across the United States, Italy and Spain contributed samples from acute and convalescent COVID-19.

With 3 bases removed from V and 5 bases from J, the gap between germline ends came to 17 bases. Germline values: CDR1 SGHDT, CDR2 YYEEEE. The CDR3 has 15 amino acids. TCRdb keeps only in-frame clones here, not all; method: immunoSEQ multiplex PCR. The sample records 150,000 to 200,000 clones, approximately 90% being singletons. Sequences were obtained from peripheral blood. The V and J genes are TRBV5-6 and TRBJ2-5, with D possibly being TRBD1 (6 bases). This clonotype was obtained from a man in his 60s with active or convalescent COVID-19. CDR3 nucleotide sequence: TGTGCCAGCAGCTATTCACAGGGTTTGTGGGAGACCCAGTACTTC. This encodes CASSYSQGLWETQYF. The full variable domain, with the rest looked up from reference TRBV5-6 and TRBJ2-5, is DAGVTQSPTHLIKTRGQQVTLRCSPKSGHDTVSWYQQALGQGPQFIFQYYEEEERQRGNFPDRFSGHQFPNYSSELNVNALLLGDSALYLCASSYSQGLWETQYFGPGTRLLVL.